This T cell receptor (beta chain) was sequenced in a study of T-cell memory formation after mild COVID-19. Study conclusions and caveats: Day 15 to 85 contracting clones showed balanced CD4/CD8; day 15 to 37 expanders favored CD4+.

TCRdb re-derived calls from the 5' RACE reads in MiXCR, one entry per CDR3 protein. The sample contains 350,000 to 500,000 distinct CDR3 sequences, 20% to 30% of which appear only once. V was shortened by 9 bases and J by 4 bases, with 12 bases between the two germline ends. This CDR3 region has 13 residues. Germline V gene sequence: CDR1 KGHDR, CDR2 SFDVKD. Comment on this clonotype: Its antigen is currently unknown.

The sequenced material came from PBMCs or a T cell subset sorted from them (not recorded which). This rearrangement joins TRBV24-1 to TRBJ2-1; D might be TRBD1 or TRBD2, each matching 6 bases. The TCR originated in an adult woman who had mild COVID-19 (a few samples of this study predate the infection). Cell type and time point are not known. CDR3: CATERGDYNEQFF. The CDR3 DNA follows: TGTGCCACCGAGAGGGGGGATTACAATGAGCAGTTCTTC.